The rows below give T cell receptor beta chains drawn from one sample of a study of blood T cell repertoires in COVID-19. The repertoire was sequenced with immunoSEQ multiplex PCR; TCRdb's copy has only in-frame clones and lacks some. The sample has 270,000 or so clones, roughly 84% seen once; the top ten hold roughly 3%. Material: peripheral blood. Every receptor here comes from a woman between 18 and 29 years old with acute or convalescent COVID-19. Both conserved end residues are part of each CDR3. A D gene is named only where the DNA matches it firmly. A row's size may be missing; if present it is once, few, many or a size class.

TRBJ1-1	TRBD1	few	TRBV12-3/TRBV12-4	TGTGCCAGCAGTTTATCGGACAGGGGGAGAGCTTTCTTT	CASSLSDRGRAFF
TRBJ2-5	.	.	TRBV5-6	TGTGCCAGCAGTCCTGACCAGACAGGTTCTAGGGAGACCCAGTACTTC	CASSPDQTGSRETQYF
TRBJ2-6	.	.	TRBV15	TGTGCCACCAGCAGACAAACAGGGTCTGGGGCCAACGTCCTGACTTTC	CATSRQTGSGANVLTF
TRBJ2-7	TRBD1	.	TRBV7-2	TGTGCCAGCAGCTTATACAGGGGACGGGGATACGAGCAGTACTTC	CASSLYRGRGYEQYF
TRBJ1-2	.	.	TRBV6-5	TGTGCCAGCAGTTACGGTCCAGGGCTGGGCTATGGCTACACCTTC	CASSYGPGLGYGYTF
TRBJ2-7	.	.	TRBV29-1	TGCAGCGTTGGCCGGGACACTTACTACGAGCAGTACTTC	CSVGRDTYYEQYF
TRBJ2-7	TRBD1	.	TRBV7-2	TGTGCCAGCAACACACCGGGACAGATCTTCGAGCAGTACTTC	CASNTPGQIFEQYF
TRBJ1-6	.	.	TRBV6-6	TGTGCCAGCAGCCGAGACAGGTTTAATTCACCCCTCCACTTT	CASSRDRFNSPLHF
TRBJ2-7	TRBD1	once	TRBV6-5	TGTGCCAGCAGTTATGAGTGGGACAGGGCCTCCTACGAGCAGTACTTC	CASSYEWDRASYEQYF
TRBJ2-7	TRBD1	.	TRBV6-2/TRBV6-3	TGTGCCAGCACCCCTTTTTTCGGGACAGGGGTTCCCCTTTACGAGCAGTACTTC	CASTPFFGTGVPLYEQYF